The source of this T cell receptor beta chain is a study of blood T cells in healthy people across ages. The CDR3 extends over 15 amino acids. V shed 6 bases and J shed 3 bases, with 17 bases lying between them. Each sample gave at least 6.5 million isolated PBMCs. For the second PCR, which ran for about 7 to 11 cycles, a sample-barcoded 5' primer and a J-beta primer mix were used. TCRdb used MiXCR to reprocess the 5' RACE reads, holding one entry per CDR3 protein. The profile shows around 2 million distinct CDR3 sequences, roughly 43% of them singletons. J is TRBJ1-2 and V is TRBV12-3 or TRBV12-4; D is perhaps TRBD1 (5 bases). This sequence was found in a human donor in good health. Sequenced: blood. This CDR3 reads CASSGFQGTDYGYTF. The DNA for the CDR3 is TGTGCCAGCAGCGGCTTCCAGGGAACGGACTATGGCTACACCTTC.